This entry lists 13 T cell receptor beta chains sequenced from one sample in a study of T-cell reconstitution after alpha-beta-depleted transplantation in children. Preparation of the TCRbeta library was carried out with unique molecular identifiers. TCRdb re-called the PCR reads through MiXCR, storing one row per CDR3 protein. The sample consists of a few hundred thousand distinct CDR3 sequences, approximately 23% of them appearing once. The source material was PBMCs, mostly from graft donor cells, sampled 180 days after TCRalphabeta/CD19-depleted stem cell transplant. The source is a male patient younger than 18 who had a stem cell transplant for acute lymphoblastic leukemia, so the T cells may come from the graft donor.

The genes are TRBV20-1 and TRBJ1-6; no clear D gene. CDR3 length: 15 residues. Germline lookup yields CDR1 DFQATT and CDR2 SNEGSKA (reference sequence). V was shortened by 8 bases and J by 9 bases, with 23 bases between the two germline ends. DNA of the CDR3: TGCAGTCCTTGGTGGGCTGGAAGGGAAGGTTCACCCCTCCACTTT. This gives the protein CSPWWAGREGSPLHF.

This clonotype came up a few times. This chain connects TRBV29-1 to TRBJ2-7, with 7 bases identical to TRBD1. Germline V gene lookup returns CDR1 SQVTM and CDR2 ANQGSEA. The CDR3 runs 14 residues. V shed 6 bases, J shed 2 bases, and the junction held 10 bases outside the gene matches. CDR3 region: CSVGRGQFTYEQYF. The CDR3 bases are TGCAGCGTCGGAAGGGGACAGTTCACCTACGAGCAGTACTTC.

V gene TRBV4-2 combines with J gene TRBJ2-7; D is possibly TRBD2 (5 bases). Germline values: CDR1 LGHNA, CDR2 YNFKEQ. The CDR3 is 17 amino acids. V was shortened by 5 bases and J by 0 bases, with 20 bases between the two germline ends. The CDR3 DNA sequence: TGTGCCAGCAGCGTCCGGGGTAACAGTATTCCCTCCTACGAGCAGTACTTC. It yields the protein CASSVRGNSIPSYEQYF.

The chain combines TRBV18 with TRBJ2-1; possible D gene TRBD1, 6 bases. Between the trimmed V and J ends, which lost 6 bases and 5 bases, there was a span of 17 bases. Germline CDR1 is KGHSH and CDR2 is LQKENI. CDR3 size: 15 residues. The CDR3 loop is CASSRGQIQHNEQFF. CDR3 sequence (DNA): TGTGCCAGCTCCCGCGGACAGATACAACACAATGAGCAGTTCTTC.

This clonotype has just a few counts. This chain connects TRBV7-7 to TRBJ2-6, with TRBD2 as a possible D gene (6 bases). Trimming took off 0 bases at V and 0 bases at J, with 12 bases between the two ends. The CDR3 contains 18 residues. Germline V lookup: CDR1 SSHAT, CDR2 FNYEAQ (reference sequence). The CDR3 DNA reads TGTGCCAGCAGCTTAGCGCTTGGGGGGAGCTCTGGGGCCAACGTCCTGACTTTC. This gives the protein CASSLALGGSSGANVLTF.

On this clonotype itself: A much larger clone differs from this one at a single base, so this may be a read error. The conserved closing phenylalanine or tryptophan is absent in this CDR3, likely reflecting a read error. The chain employs TRBV9 and TRBJ2-5; 11 nucleotides line up with TRBD1. There are 15 residues in the CDR3. Looked up from germline, CDR1 is SGDLS and CDR2 is YYNGEE. V lost 3 bases and J lost 4; bases outside the gene matches: 5. The CDR3 nucleotides read TGTGCCAGCAGCGCCGGGACAGGGGGATCAGAGACCCAGTACATC. It codes for CASSAGTGGSETQYI.

This clonotype was recorded a few times. V usage is TRBV20-1 and J usage is TRBJ2-5, with 14 bases matching TRBD2. V lost 7 bases to trimming and J lost 7 bases; unmatched junction nucleotides: 8. CDR3 length: 14 residues. The germline V gene has CDR1 DFQATT and CDR2 SNEGSKA (reference sequence). CDR3 loop: CSVQTSGRAGTQYF. The CDR3 bases are TGCAGTGTCCAGACTAGCGGGAGGGCCGGGACCCAGTACTTC.

This clonotype appeared a few times. The gene calls are TRBV7-6 and TRBJ2-1, with 7 bases identical to TRBD2. Trimming cost V 1 base and J 7 bases; bases outside gene matches: 10. The germline V gene encodes CDR1 SGHVS and CDR2 FNYEAQ. This CDR3 comprises 16 residues. CDR3 amino acids: CASSLVPAGISNEQFF. The CDR3 DNA reads as TGTGCCAGCAGCTTAGTGCCAGCGGGAATCTCAAATGAGCAGTTCTTC.

The J gene is TRBJ2-5, the V gene TRBV4-1, with D hard to call. Per the germline V gene, CDR1 is MGHRA and CDR2 is YSYEKL. This CDR3 comprises 13 residues. V was clipped by 2 bases and J by 1 base, with 5 bases between them. CDR3 region: CASSQLLQETQYF. The CDR3 coding sequence is TGCGCCAGCAGCCAACTCCTCCAAGAGACCCAGTACTTC.

This clonotype was counted many times. The chain has TRBV4-1 and TRBJ1-6; D gene uncertain. In germline, CDR1 is MGHRA, CDR2 YSYEKL. V was pared by 1 base and J by 7 bases, with 11 bases between. CDR3 length equals 15 residues. This CDR3 is CASSQVSELNSPLHF. The CDR3, as DNA: TGCGCCAGCAGCCAAGTTTCCGAGCTGAATTCACCCCTCCACTTT.

V and J are TRBV9 and TRBJ2-1; possible D gene TRBD1, 5 bases. V lost 3 bases to trimming and J lost 9 bases, with 13 bases between them. Germline V gives CDR1 SGDLS, CDR2 YYNGEE. The CDR3 length is 13 residues. The CDR3 reads CASSGTDDSEQFF. The CDR3 nucleotides read TGTGCCAGCAGCGGGACGGACGACAGTGAGCAGTTCTTC.

V and J are TRBV20-1 and TRBJ1-1; D remains ambiguous. CDR3 length: 11 residues. Germline V gene sequence: CDR1 DFQATT, CDR2 SNEGSKA (reference sequence). V lost 0 bases and J lost 11, with 10 bases in between. CDR3 in amino acids: CSARDDTGAFF. DNA for the CDR3: TGCAGTGCTAGAGATGACACGGGGGCTTTCTTT.

This clonotype was seen a few times. The V and J genes are TRBV20-1 and TRBJ2-7; maybe TRBD2 (5 bases). The CDR3 covers 16 residues. The V gene lost 2 bases and the J gene lost 2 bases, with 19 bases spanning the gap. Germline lookup yields CDR1 DFQATT and CDR2 SNEGSKA (reference sequence). CDR3 nucleotide sequence: TGCAGTGCTAGACGTTCGGGAACTATAACTCCCTACGAGCAGTACTTC. Protein product: CSARRSGTITPYEQYF.